These 21 T cell receptor beta chains were all obtained from the same sample, sequenced in a study of blood T cell repertoires in COVID-19. The table came from immunoSEQ multiplex PCR; TCRdb's copy has only in-frame clones and leaves some out. The sample includes approximately 300,000 clones, around nine tenths of them seen just once. Input material: peripheral blood. These TCRs come from a man aged 50 to 60 with active or convalescent COVID-19.

This clone was observed a single time. The chain has TRBV24-1 and TRBJ2-3, with TRBD1 as a possible D gene (5 bases). V lost 7 bases to trimming and J lost 0 bases, with 10 bases between them. Germline-derived CDR1 and CDR2 are KGHDR and SFDVKD. This CDR3 has 14 amino acids. Here the CDR3 DNA reads TGTGCCACCAGCAGGGCTACTAGCACAGATACGCAGTATTTT. Translating gives CATSRATSTDTQYF.

This chain uses TRBV19 with TRBJ2-3, with D tentatively TRBD1 (6 bases). Germline V lookup: CDR1 LNHDA, CDR2 SQIVND (reference sequence). V shed 1 base and J shed 2 bases, with 13 bases lying between them. The CDR3 is 16 amino acids. CDR3 loop: CASSIGQAFFTDTQYF. The CDR3 coding sequence is TGTGCCAGTAGTATAGGACAGGCCTTTTTCACAGATACGCAGTATTTT.

The V and J genes are TRBV30 and TRBJ1-2, with 10 bases matching TRBD1. V gave up 2 bases and J gave up 4 bases; unmatched junction bases: 7. The CDR3 covers 15 residues. CDR1 GTSNPN and CDR2 SVGIG come from the germline V gene (reference sequence). CDR3 sequence: CAWSPGTGEIYGYTF. As DNA, the CDR3 is TGTGCCTGGAGTCCCGGGACAGGGGAAATCTATGGCTACACCTTC.

The V call is TRBV15, the J call TRBJ2-7, with D hard to call. Germline lookup yields CDR1 LNHNV and CDR2 YYDKDF (reference sequence). The V end was cut by 4 bases, the J end by 0 bases, with 7 bases between. The CDR3 covers 13 residues. CDR3 coding DNA: TGTGCCACCAGCACGGAGAGCTCCTACGAGCAGTACTTC. Protein sequence: CATSTESSYEQYF.

This clone showed up just a few times. The chain employs TRBV5-4 and TRBJ2-1; 7 bases are a match to TRBD2. V lost 0 bases and J lost 5; bases outside the gene matches: 8. The CDR3 covers 16 residues. The germline gives CDR1 SGHNT, CDR2 YYREEE (reference sequence). CDR3 in DNA: TGTGCCAGCAGCTTGGGGGTGGGAGGGGAAAACAATGAGCAGTTCTTC. Translated, it gives CASSLGVGGENNEQFF.

Written as DNA, the CDR3 is TGTGCTACGAGTAGCGGGAGCCCAGGTTCCGGGGAGCTGTTTTTT. Amino acids: CATSSGSPGSGELFF. The V call is TRBV6-6, the J call TRBJ2-2, with 9 bases identical to TRBD2. The CDR3 loop spans 15 amino acids. Germline CDR1 MNHNY, CDR2 SVGAGI (reference sequence).

This chain uses TRBV5-1 with TRBJ2-7; a possible D gene is TRBD1 (6 bases). Germline V lookup: CDR1 SGHRS, CDR2 YFSETQ. The CDR3 has 14 residues. V dropped 5 bases and J dropped 3 bases, with 15 bases sitting between them. The CDR3 DNA sequence: TGCGCCAGCAGACCTACAGGGAACCACTACGAGCAGTACTTC. Its translation: CASRPTGNHYEQYF.

The chain couples TRBV6-6 to TRBJ2-1, with D perhaps matching TRBD2 (6 bases). The CDR3 length is 15 residues. Between the trimmed V and J ends, which lost 4 bases and 3 bases, there was a span of 13 bases. In germline, CDR1 is MNHNY, CDR2 SVGAGI (reference sequence). Written as DNA, the CDR3 is TGTGCCAGCAGTTCCCATCTAGCGAACTACAATGAGCAGTTCTTC. Protein: CASSSHLANYNEQFF.

This chain connects TRBV5-1 to TRBJ2-6; 9 positions agree with TRBD1. The CDR3 sequence is 16 residues long. Germline V gives CDR1 SGHRS, CDR2 YFSETQ. V gave up 6 bases and J gave up 1 base; unmatched junction bases: 5. CDR3 coding DNA: TGCGCCAGCACGCTACAGGGGGCGTCTGGGGCCAACGTCCTGACTTTC. Its protein is CASTLQGASGANVLTF. Together with reference TRBV5-1 and TRBJ2-6, the CDR3 gives the full variable domain: KAGVTQTPRYLIKTRGQQVTLSCSPISGHRSVSWYQQTPGQGLQFLFEYFSETQRNKGNFPGRFSGRQFSNSRSEMNVSTLELGDSALYLCASTLQGASGANVLTFGAGSRLTVL.

The rearrangement joins TRBV5-4 to TRBJ1-1; 7 nucleotides match TRBD1. This CDR3 region has 14 residues. CDR1 SGHNT and CDR2 YYREEE come from the germline V gene (reference sequence). J gave up 1 base and V 4 bases, and 4 bases lay outside the gene matches. CDR3 amino acids: CASSPGTANTEAFF. The CDR3 nucleotides are TGTGCCAGCAGCCCCGGGACAGCGAACACTGAAGCTTTCTTT.

The genes are TRBV19 and TRBJ1-3, with a weak D call TRBD1 (5 bases). From germline, CDR1 is LNHDA and CDR2 SQIVND (reference sequence). Trimming took off 5 bases at V and 4 bases at J, with 18 bases between the two ends. The length of the CDR3 is 16 residues. CDR3 DNA sequence: TGTGCCAGTAGTCGCGGGGCTCCCCGAGGGGGAAACACCATATATTTT. It yields the protein CASSRGAPRGGNTIYF. Together with reference TRBV19 and TRBJ1-3, the CDR3 gives the full variable domain: DGGITQSPKYLFRKEGQNVTLSCEQNLNHDAMYWYRQDPGQGLRLIYYSQIVNDFQKGDIAEGYSVSREKKESFPLTVTSAQKNPTAFYLCASSRGAPRGGNTIYFGEGSWLTVV.

The chain uses TRBV2 and TRBJ1-5; TRBD1 is a possible D gene (5 bases). Germline V CDR1 and CDR2: SNHLY, FYNNEI. Trimming took 4 bases from V and 6 from J, leaving 13 bases between them. This CDR3 has 14 residues. The CDR3 is CASSGGTFTQPQHF. CDR3 bases: TGTGCCAGCAGTGGCGGGACTTTTACTCAGCCCCAGCATTTT. The whole variable domain, filled in from reference TRBV2 and TRBJ1-5, reads EPEVTQTPSHQVTQMGQEVILRCVPISNHLYFYWYRQILGQKVEFLVSFYNNEISEKSEIFDDQFSVERPDGSNFTLKIRSTKLEDSAMYFCASSGGTFTQPQHFGDGTRLSIL.

This clone appeared a few times. This chain links TRBV30 with TRBJ1-2; 8 bases agree with TRBD1. The junction had 4 bases not matched to a gene; V was cut back by 1 base and J by 12 bases. There are 11 residues in the CDR3. Germline V gene sequence: CDR1 GTSNPN, CDR2 SVGIG (reference sequence). The CDR3 nucleotides read TGTGCCTGGAGTGCCCAGGGGGCACACACCTTC. This encodes CAWSAQGAHTF.

The V call is TRBV5-1, the J call TRBJ2-2; TRBD1 matches at 9 bases. This CDR3 region has 15 residues. Germline CDR1 is SGHRS and CDR2 is YFSETQ. Losses at the gene ends were 6 bases for V and 8 bases for J; bases not matched to a gene: 11. CDR3: CASTDRTGAGGELFF. DNA of the CDR3: TGCGCCAGCACCGACCGGACAGGGGCTGGGGGGGAGCTGTTTTTT.

The chain carries TRBV30 and TRBJ1-1, with D perhaps matching TRBD1 (5 bases). Trimming shortened V by 1 base and J by 4 bases, and 16 bases separated the two germline ends. The CDR3 runs 15 residues. CDR1 is GTSNPN and CDR2 is SVGIG in the germline V gene (reference sequence). CDR3 sequence (DNA): TGTGCCTGGAGTGGTTCGTGGGGCGGGGGCACTGAAGCTTTCTTT. Protein product: CAWSGSWGGGTEAFF.

The V and J genes are TRBV6-5 and TRBJ2-7, with D possibly TRBD2 on 6 matching bases. With 7 bases removed from V and 5 bases from J, the gap between germline ends came to 18 bases. The CDR3 length is 14 residues. In germline, CDR1 is MNHEY, CDR2 SVGAGI. The CDR3 region has the DNA TGTGCCAGCAATCGAAGGAGGGGCAGCGACGAGCAGTACTTC. Translating it yields CASNRRRGSDEQYF.

V and J are TRBV10-3 and TRBJ1-2, with 7 nucleotides matching TRBD1. V dropped 4 bases and J dropped 0; count of bases not matched to a gene: 5. From germline, CDR1 is ENHRY and CDR2 SYGVKD. The length of the CDR3 is 15 residues. CDR3 region: CAISGVTGPNYGYTF. CDR3 DNA sequence: TGTGCCATCAGTGGAGTGACAGGGCCTAACTATGGCTACACCTTC.

The V call is TRBV27, the J call TRBJ1-1; tentative D call: TRBD1 (6 bases). Germline V gene sequence: CDR1 MNHEY, CDR2 SMNVEV (reference sequence). Deletions cut 4 bases from V and 5 bases from J, with 11 bases between. The CDR3 contains 13 residues. As DNA, the CDR3 is TGTGCCAGCAGTTGGGGGGGGCATACTGAAGCTTTCTTT. This codes for CASSWGGHTEAFF.

The chain has TRBV28 and TRBJ1-6; TRBD1 matches 7 bases. Germline CDR1 and CDR2: MDHEN and SYDVKM. This CDR3 has 14 amino acids. V trimming: 8 bases; J trimming: 5 bases; junction bases outside the gene matches: 6. For the CDR3, the DNA is TGTGCCAGCTTACCGGGACAGCATAATTCACCCCTCCACTTT. This codes for CASLPGQHNSPLHF.

The chain combines TRBV29-1 with TRBJ1-5; 7 bases align to TRBD1. The CDR3 has 13 amino acids. Trimming at V came to 4 bases and at J to 6 bases, leaving 6 bases not matched to a gene. Germline V CDR1 and CDR2: SQVTM, ANQGSEA. CDR3: CSVGNRGSQPQHF. In DNA, the CDR3 is TGCAGCGTTGGTAACAGGGGTAGTCAGCCCCAGCATTTT. Based on the CDR3 plus reference TRBV29-1 and TRBJ1-5, the full variable domain is SAVISQKPSRDICQRGTSLTIQCQVDSQVTMMFWYRQQPGQSLTLIATANQGSEATYESGFVIDKFPISRPNLTFSTLTVSNMSPEDSSIYLCSVGNRGSQPQHFGDGTRLSIL.

The chain carries TRBV6-5 and TRBJ2-7; 7 nucleotides agree with TRBD1. CDR3 size: 14 residues. Trimming took 6 bases from V and 6 from J; bases not matched to a gene: 11. Germline V gives CDR1 MNHEY, CDR2 SVGAGI. CDR3 bases: TGTGCCAGCAGCGCCGGGACAGCGGTAGCCGAGCAGTACTTC. Encoded protein: CASSAGTAVAEQYF.